This TCR beta chain was recovered during a study of T-cell reconstitution after alpha-beta-depleted transplantation in children (TCRdb year 2016). In terms of the full investigation: Using TCR repertoire profiling, the study quantitatively followed how T-cell immune reconstitution unfolded in children after TCRalphabeta/CD19-depleted allogeneic hematopoietic cell transplantation.

Explained via the paper, the treatment or condition label denotes: allogeneic hematopoietic cell transplantation with graft depleted of TCRalphabeta T cells and CD19 B cells. The transplant recipients were children given TCRalphabeta/CD19-depleted allogeneic hematopoietic cell grafts. Of note for this clonotype: There is no known antigen for this receptor. No base qualities exist here, and no much larger clone lies one base off it.

The paper as a whole reports these results and caveats: The high TCRbeta diversity at day 60 in some patients was ascribed to recipient T cells and intrathymic progenitors that had survived conditioning. Hyperexpanded clone frequencies declined over subsequent months; after one year, T-cell counts and TCRbeta diversity were mostly attributed to newly produced T cells. The apparently early alphabetaT-cell count recovery about two months after transplant was reportedly dependent on only several hundred rapidly expanded clones derived from non-depleted graft cells.

The library came from PCR. These reads were obtained on an Illumina HiSeq 2500. Molecular barcoding was employed in the preparation of TCR libraries, with unique molecular identifiers being used to normalize TCRbeta repertoire quantification. TCRdb's own reprocessing of the public reads used fastp at Q25 and MiXCR and kept productive beta chains. Records with the same CDR3 protein are collapsed into one entry carrying the most frequent genes and DNA. The sample table lists more than 200,000 distinct CDR3 sequences, 17% of them with a count of one. The top ten clones comprise around 45% of the sample. The CDR3 holds 17 amino acids from the cysteine to the phenylalanine. The only DNA kept is the CDR3, 51 bases in frame from the first base. From V the trimming removes 6 bases and from J it removes 5 bases, while the gene matches leave 16 bases of the junction unaccounted for.

This receptor was identified in a male patient aged 2 to 9 who had a stem cell transplant for acute lymphoblastic leukemia, so the T cells may come from the graft donor. The rearranged chain carries TRBV12-3 or TRBV12-4 and TRBJ2-5; a stretch of 9 junction bases matches TRBD2. The material sequenced was PBMCs, mostly from graft donor cells, taken 360 days after TCRalphabeta/CD19-depleted stem cell transplant. This receptor carries the CDR3 CASSLHVPAGGPETQYF. At the DNA level, the sequence is TGTGCCAGCAGCCTCCACGTCCCGGCGGGGGGGCCTGAGACCCAGTACTTC.